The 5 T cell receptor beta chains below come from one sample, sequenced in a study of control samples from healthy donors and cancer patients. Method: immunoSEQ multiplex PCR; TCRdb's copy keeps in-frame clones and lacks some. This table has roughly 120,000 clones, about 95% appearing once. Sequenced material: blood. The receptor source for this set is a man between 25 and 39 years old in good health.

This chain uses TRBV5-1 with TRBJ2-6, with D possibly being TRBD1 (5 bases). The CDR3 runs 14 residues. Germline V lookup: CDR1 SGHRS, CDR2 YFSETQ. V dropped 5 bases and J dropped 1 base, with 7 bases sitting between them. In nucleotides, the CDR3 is TGCGCCAGCAGGTCAGGGTCTGGGGCCAACGTCCTGACTTTC. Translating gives CASRSGSGANVLTF. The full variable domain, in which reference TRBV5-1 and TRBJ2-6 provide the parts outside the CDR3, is KAGVTQTPRYLIKTRGQQVTLSCSPISGHRSVSWYQQTPGQGLQFLFEYFSETQRNKGNFPGRFSGRQFSNSRSEMNVSTLELGDSALYLCASRSGSGANVLTFGAGSRLTVL.

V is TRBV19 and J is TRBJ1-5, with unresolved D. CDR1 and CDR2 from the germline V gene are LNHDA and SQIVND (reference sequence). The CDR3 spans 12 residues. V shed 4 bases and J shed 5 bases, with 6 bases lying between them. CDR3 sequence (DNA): TGTGCCAGTAGTAGACGAGATCAGCCCCAGCATTTT. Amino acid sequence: CASSRRDQPQHF.

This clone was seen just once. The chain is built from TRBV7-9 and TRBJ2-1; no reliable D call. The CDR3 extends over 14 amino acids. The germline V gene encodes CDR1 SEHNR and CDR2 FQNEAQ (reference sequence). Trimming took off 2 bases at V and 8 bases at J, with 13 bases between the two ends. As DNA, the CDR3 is TGTGCCAGCAGCTTAAAGTATGATCGCGATGAGCAGTTCTTC. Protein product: CASSLKYDRDEQFF. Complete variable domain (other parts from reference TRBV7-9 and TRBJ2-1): DTGVSQNPRHKITKRGQNVTFRCDPISEHNRLYWYRQTLGQGPEFLTYFQNEAQLEKSRLLSDRFSAERPKGSFSTLEIQRTEQGDSAMYLCASSLKYDRDEQFFGPGTRLTVL.

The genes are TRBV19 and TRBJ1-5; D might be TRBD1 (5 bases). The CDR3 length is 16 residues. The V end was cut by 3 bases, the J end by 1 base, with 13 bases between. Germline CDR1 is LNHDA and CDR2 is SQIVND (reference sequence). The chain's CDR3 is CASSMGVGASNQPQHF. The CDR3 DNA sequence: TGTGCCAGTAGTATGGGGGTAGGTGCGAGCAATCAGCCCCAGCATTTT. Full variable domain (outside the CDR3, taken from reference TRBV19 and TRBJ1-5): DGGITQSPKYLFRKEGQNVTLSCEQNLNHDAMYWYRQDPGQGLRLIYYSQIVNDFQKGDIAEGYSVSREKKESFPLTVTSAQKNPTAFYLCASSMGVGASNQPQHFGDGTRLSIL.

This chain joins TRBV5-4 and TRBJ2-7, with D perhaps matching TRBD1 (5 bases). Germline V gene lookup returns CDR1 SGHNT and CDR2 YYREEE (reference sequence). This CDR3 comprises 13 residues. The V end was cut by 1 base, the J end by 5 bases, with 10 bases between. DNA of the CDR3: TGTGCCAGCAGCTTGATCCAGGGCGACGAGCAGTACTTC. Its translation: CASSLIQGDEQYF.